One and the same sample provided the 29 T cell receptor beta chains below, sequenced in a study of T cell repertoires in cytomegalovirus infection. TCRdb processed the reads anew with MiXCR; each CDR3 protein has one entry. The repertoire holds just under 550,000 distinct CDR3 sequences, with 26% as singletons. Sequences were obtained from PBMCs. The source is a human donor in good health (CMV status not recorded). Some clones in this sample may be carry-over from other donors' samples.

The sample holds many counts of this clonotype. Here the CDR3 DNA reads TGTGCCAGCAGCTTCTTTCGTGCTAGCCGCGAGGAGACCCAGTACTTC. Its translation: CASSFFRASREETQYF. The gene calls are TRBV7-2 and TRBJ2-5; a possible D gene is TRBD2 (5 bases). CDR3 length: 16 amino acids. Trimming took off 3 bases at V and 5 bases at J, with 19 bases between the two ends. From germline, CDR1 is SGHTA and CDR2 FQGNSA. Using reference TRBV7-2 and TRBJ2-5 for the parts outside the CDR3, the full variable domain is GAGVSQSPSNKVTEKGKDVELRCDPISGHTALYWYRQSLGQGLEFLIYFQGNSAPDKSGLPSDRFSAERTGGSVSTLTIQRTQQEDSAVYLCASSFFRASREETQYFGPGTRLLVL.

The chain has TRBV14 and TRBJ1-5; a weak D match, TRBD1 (5 bases). Germline V gene sequence: CDR1 SGHDN, CDR2 FVKESK. The CDR3 is 15 residues long. Trimming removed 6 bases at V and 0 bases at J, with 12 bases between. The CDR3 spells CASRKEGDSNQPQHF. CDR3 in DNA: TGTGCCAGCAGAAAAGAAGGGGATAGCAATCAGCCCCAGCATTTT. Filled out from reference TRBV14 and TRBJ1-5, the complete variable domain reads EAGVTQFPSHSVIEKGQTVTLRCDPISGHDNLYWYRRVMGKEIKFLLHFVKESKQDESGMPNNRFLAERTGGTYSTLKVQPAELEDSGVYFCASRKEGDSNQPQHFGDGTRLSIL.

This chain uses TRBV5-1 with TRBJ2-3; TRBD2 might be the D (5 bases). Germline V lookup: CDR1 SGHRS, CDR2 YFSETQ. V was clipped by 4 bases and J by 6 bases, with 15 bases between them. The CDR3 has 14 amino acids. In DNA form, the CDR3 reads TGCGCCAGCAGCCCCTTAGCGACACCGGATACGCAGTATTTT. Its protein product is CASSPLATPDTQYF.

This clonotype showed up many times. CDR3: CASSSKGLTGNYGYTF. The CDR3 nucleotides read TGTGCCAGCAGCTCCAAGGGGTTGACAGGGAACTATGGCTACACCTTC. The chain uses TRBV7-2 and TRBJ1-2; TRBD1 agrees at 7 bases. J gave up 2 bases and V 4 bases, and 10 bases lay outside the gene matches. CDR1 and CDR2 (germline): SGHTA, FQGNSA. The CDR3 has 16 residues.

The rearrangement joins TRBV5-6 to TRBJ1-2; unclear D gene. CDR3 length: 16 amino acids. V dropped 3 bases and J dropped 0 bases, with 15 bases sitting between them. Germline V gene lookup returns CDR1 SGHDT and CDR2 YYEEEE. The CDR3 DNA follows: TGTGCCAGCAGCTACCGGGTTAGAACCCCTAACTATGGCTACACCTTC. It is translated as CASSYRVRTPNYGYTF.

The chain is built from TRBV24-1 and TRBJ1-2; possible D gene TRBD1, 6 bases. The CDR3 covers 12 residues. Germline assignment: CDR1 KGHDR and CDR2 SFDVKD. Deletions cut 4 bases from V and 4 bases from J, with 6 bases between. The CDR3 loop is CATSDRGYGYTF. CDR3 nucleotides: TGTGCCACCAGTGACAGGGGCTATGGCTACACCTTC.

This clonotype occurred many times. The rearrangement joins TRBV7-2 to TRBJ2-2; D may be TRBD1 (5 bases). Trimming shortened V by 4 bases and J by 7 bases, and 7 bases separated the two germline ends. Germline V gives CDR1 SGHTA, CDR2 FQGNSA. The CDR3 runs 12 residues. The CDR3 DNA is TGTGCCAGCAGCTCAGGGTTCGGGGAGCTGTTTTTT. Its protein is CASSSGFGELFF.

The rearrangement uses TRBV19 and TRBJ1-1; D is ambiguous. The V end lost 5 bases, the J end lost 2 bases, and 9 bases lay between the germline ends. The CDR3 contains 13 residues. The germline CDR1 and CDR2 sequences are LNHDA and SQIVND (reference sequence). The CDR3 region is CASSGNGNTEAFF. In nucleotides, the CDR3 is TGTGCCAGTAGTGGGAACGGCAACACTGAAGCTTTCTTT. Together with reference TRBV19 and TRBJ1-1, the CDR3 gives the full variable domain: DGGITQSPKYLFRKEGQNVTLSCEQNLNHDAMYWYRQDPGQGLRLIYYSQIVNDFQKGDIAEGYSVSREKKESFPLTVTSAQKNPTAFYLCASSGNGNTEAFFGQGTRLTVV.

The V and J genes are TRBV15 and TRBJ2-7, with TRBD2 as a possible D gene (5 bases). CDR1 and CDR2 from the germline V gene are LNHNV and YYDKDF (reference sequence). CDR3 length: 15 residues. V was shortened by 0 bases and J by 2 bases, with 11 bases between the two germline ends. The CDR3 is CATSRDASTTYEQYF. The CDR3 DNA follows: TGTGCCACCAGCAGAGATGCTAGCACTACCTACGAGCAGTACTTC.

This clonotype came up a few times. The chain couples TRBV4-1 to TRBJ2-2; tentatively, D is TRBD1 (6 bases). The CDR3 runs 16 residues. Trimming removed 1 base from V and 1 base from J, with 10 bases in between. Germline V gene sequence: CDR1 MGHRA, CDR2 YSYEKL. The CDR3 region has the DNA TGCGCCAGCAGCCAAGTATTACAGGGGAACACCGGGGAGCTGTTTTTT. This gives the protein CASSQVLQGNTGELFF.

The rearrangement uses TRBV15 and TRBJ2-7, with D perhaps assigned TRBD1 or TRBD2 (6 bases each). The germline V gene has CDR1 LNHNV and CDR2 YYDKDF (reference sequence). This CDR3 is 15 amino acids long. Trimming removed 0 bases from V and 3 bases from J, with 12 bases in between. The CDR3 bases are TGTGCCACCAGCAGAGATTCGGGGGCCAGCTACGAGCAGTACGTC. Translating gives CATSRDSGASYEQYV.

The CDR3 nucleotides are TGCGCCAGCAGCCAAGATGGGGGGAACAATGAGCAGTTCTTC. Translated, it gives CASSQDGGNNEQFF. This sequence joins TRBV4-1 and TRBJ2-1; TRBD2 is a possible D gene (6 bases). Per the germline V gene, CDR1 is MGHRA and CDR2 is YSYEKL. The CDR3 spans 14 residues. V dropped 0 bases and J dropped 5 bases, with 8 bases sitting between them.

This clonotype was observed at least ten times. This chain uses TRBV7-2 with TRBJ1-1; D ambiguous. The CDR3 contains 14 residues. In germline, CDR1 is SGHTA, CDR2 FQGNSA. Trimming stripped 5 bases from V and 0 bases from J, with 10 bases between. As DNA, the CDR3 is TGTGCCAGCAGCCCCACCGGGGTGAACACTGAAGCTTTCTTT. As protein: CASSPTGVNTEAFF.

This clonotype has more than one count but fewer than ten. The CDR3 nucleotides are TGCAGTGCTAGCATGGGAACAGGGTATAATTCACCCCTCCACTTT. Protein product: CSASMGTGYNSPLHF. This rearrangement joins TRBV20-1 to TRBJ1-6, with D tentatively TRBD1 (6 bases). The germline gives CDR1 DFQATT, CDR2 SNEGSKA (reference sequence). The CDR3 totals 15 residues. V lost 3 bases and J 4 bases, leaving 13 bases between the germline ends.

As DNA, the CDR3 is TGTGCCAGCCTTCCGTCCGGGGGGTATGGCTACACCTTC. It yields the protein CASLPSGGYGYTF. The V and J genes are TRBV5-4 and TRBJ1-2; weak D call: TRBD1 (5 bases). The CDR3 extends over 13 amino acids. V lost 7 bases to trimming and J lost 5 bases, with 15 bases between them. Germline V gives CDR1 SGHNT, CDR2 YYREEE (reference sequence).

V gene TRBV19 combines with J gene TRBJ1-5; 7 bases are a match to TRBD1. The CDR3 length is 17 residues. V lost 5 bases and J lost 0; bases outside the gene matches: 10. The germline V gene encodes CDR1 LNHDA and CDR2 SQIVND (reference sequence). Here the CDR3 DNA reads TGTGCCAGTAGTCCCCGGGACAGACTTTATAGCAATCAGCCCCAGCATTTT. It yields the protein CASSPRDRLYSNQPQHF.

The chain joins TRBV25-1 to TRBJ2-1, with D perhaps TRBD1 or TRBD2 (6 bases each). The CDR3 runs to 13 residues. The V gene's germline CDR1 is MGHDK and CDR2 SYGVNS. Between the trimmed V and J ends, which lost 7 bases and 9 bases, there was a span of 16 bases. Here the CDR3 reads CASTRGGGLEQFF. The CDR3 DNA reads TGTGCCAGCACCAGAGGGGGAGGCCTTGAGCAGTTCTTC.

This clonotype was recorded a few times. V is TRBV15 and J is TRBJ1-5, with D hard to call. The V end was cut by 3 bases, the J end by 9 bases, with 18 bases between. Germline V CDR1 and CDR2: LNHNV, YYDKDF (reference sequence). The CDR3 has 15 residues. The CDR3 loop reads CATSREKDGVRPQHF. The DNA of the CDR3 is TGTGCCACCAGCAGGGAAAAGGACGGGGTCAGGCCCCAGCATTTT.

This clonotype was counted between two and nine times. This rearrangement joins TRBV6-1 to TRBJ1-3; 7 nucleotides line up with TRBD1. After removal of 7 bases from V and 2 bases from J, the junction contained 5 bases not matched to a gene. The V gene's germline CDR1 is MNHNS and CDR2 SASEGT. The CDR3 has 14 residues. DNA for the CDR3: TGTGCCAGCACCCCCGACAGGGCTGGAAACACCATATATTTT. It yields the protein CASTPDRAGNTIYF.

This chain connects TRBV3-1 to TRBJ1-3, with 8 nucleotides matching TRBD1. The trim removed 4 bases at V and 0 bases at J, leaving 5 bases unmatched. The CDR3 is 16 amino acids. Germline V gene sequence: CDR1 LGHDT, CDR2 YNNKEL (reference sequence). For the CDR3, the DNA is TGTGCCAGCAGCCGGGGACAGGCCCTCTCTGGAAACACCATATATTTT. Translation gives CASSRGQALSGNTIYF.

The V call is TRBV11-2, the J call TRBJ2-7; D not certain. CDR3 size: 13 residues. Germline V gives CDR1 SGHAT, CDR2 FQNNGV. Trimming took off 5 bases at V and 6 bases at J, with 14 bases between the two ends. The CDR3 reads CASSGEASSEQYV. The CDR3, as DNA: TGTGCCAGCAGCGGAGAGGCCTCCAGCGAGCAGTACGTC.

J is TRBJ2-1 and V is TRBV29-1; tentatively, D is TRBD1 (7 bases). The CDR3 has 15 residues. The germline V gene has CDR1 SQVTM and CDR2 ANQGSEA. Deletions cut 6 bases from V and 9 bases from J, with 24 bases between. CDR3 sequence: CSVLNHQGGGGEQFF. The CDR3 region has the DNA TGCAGCGTCCTGAACCATCAAGGAGGGGGCGGTGAGCAGTTCTTC.

The J gene is TRBJ1-1, the V gene TRBV12-3 or TRBV12-4; maybe TRBD1 (5 bases). Trimming removed 5 bases from V and 1 base from J, with 11 bases in between. CDR3 size: 14 residues. The CDR3: CASSAGLGNTEAFF. The CDR3 DNA sequence: TGTGCCAGCAGTGCAGGGTTGGGGAACACTGAAGCTTTCTTT.

The rearrangement links TRBV24-1 to TRBJ2-5; 8 bases map to TRBD2. V was pared by 4 bases and J by 6 bases, with 12 bases of the junction left unmatched. This CDR3 spans 16 amino acids. The germline gives CDR1 KGHDR, CDR2 SFDVKD. CDR3 coding DNA: TGTGCCACCAGTGACCTAAATAGCGGGGACGTCAAGACCCAGTACTTC. Translating gives CATSDLNSGDVKTQYF.

The V and J genes are TRBV12-5 and TRBJ1-6; a weak D match, TRBD1 (5 bases). The germline V gene has CDR1 LGHNT and CDR2 FRNRAP. The CDR3 runs to 15 residues. Trimming pared 3 bases from V and 8 bases from J, leaving 14 bases between. The CDR3 region is CASGLAAIGDSPLHF. Written as DNA, the CDR3 is TGTGCTAGTGGTTTAGCCGCGATAGGGGATTCACCCCTCCACTTT. Together with reference TRBV12-5 and TRBJ1-6, the CDR3 gives the full variable domain: DARVTQTPRHKVTEMGQEVTMRCQPILGHNTVFWYRQTMMQGLELLAYFRNRAPLDDSGMPKDRFSAEMPDATLATLKIQPSEPRDSAVYFCASGLAAIGDSPLHFGNGTRLTVT.

This clonotype occurred many times. The V and J genes are TRBV7-2 and TRBJ1-1, with 10 bases fitting TRBD1. The CDR3 covers 14 residues. Trimming cost V 6 bases and J 7 bases; bases outside gene matches: 8. The germline V gene encodes CDR1 SGHTA and CDR2 FQGNSA. In nucleotides, the CDR3 is TGTGCCAGCAGAAGACAGGGGGCAGGGAGTGAAGCTTTCTTT. It yields the protein CASRRQGAGSEAFF.

The V gene is TRBV7-2, the J gene TRBJ2-1; no reliable D call. Per the germline V gene, CDR1 is SGHTA and CDR2 is FQGNSA. The CDR3 runs to 14 residues. Trimming pared 5 bases from V and 0 bases from J, leaving 8 bases between. The CDR3 nucleotides are TGTGCCAGCAGCCCGTCAAGCTCCTACAATGAGCAGTTCTTC. Translating gives CASSPSSSYNEQFF.

CDR3 loop: CSARDRVPLTDTQYF. The CDR3 DNA sequence: TGCAGTGCTAGAGATCGAGTACCCCTCACAGATACGCAGTATTTT. The chain uses TRBV20-1 and TRBJ2-3; no reliable D call. The CDR3 extends over 15 amino acids. The germline CDR1 and CDR2 sequences are DFQATT and SNEGSKA (reference sequence). The V end lost 0 bases, the J end lost 2 bases, and 12 bases lay between the germline ends.

This chain joins TRBV6-1 and TRBJ2-3, with D possibly TRBD2 on 5 matching bases. Trimming cost V 4 bases and J 0 bases, with 11 bases left between them. CDR3 length: 15 amino acids. Germline loops: CDR1 MNHNS, CDR2 SASEGT. The CDR3 sequence: CASSGAGLSTDTQYF. The CDR3 nucleotides are TGTGCCAGCAGTGGTGCCGGACTTAGCACAGATACGCAGTATTTT.